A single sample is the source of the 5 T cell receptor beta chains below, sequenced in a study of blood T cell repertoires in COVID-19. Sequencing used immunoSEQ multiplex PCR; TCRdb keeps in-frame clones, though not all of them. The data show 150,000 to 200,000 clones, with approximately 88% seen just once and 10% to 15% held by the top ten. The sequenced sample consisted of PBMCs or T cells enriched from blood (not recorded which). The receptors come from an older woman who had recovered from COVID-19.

The chain's CDR3 is CASMGRRRSGNTIYF. CDR3 nucleotides: TGTGCCAGCATGGGCAGGCGACGCTCTGGAAACACCATATATTTT. The rearrangement joins TRBV3-1 (or the pseudogene TRBV3-2) to TRBJ1-3; no clear D gene. The CDR3 has 15 amino acids. V dropped 7 bases and J dropped 0 bases, with 13 bases sitting between them. CDR1 is LGHDT and CDR2 is YNNKEL in the germline V gene (reference sequence).

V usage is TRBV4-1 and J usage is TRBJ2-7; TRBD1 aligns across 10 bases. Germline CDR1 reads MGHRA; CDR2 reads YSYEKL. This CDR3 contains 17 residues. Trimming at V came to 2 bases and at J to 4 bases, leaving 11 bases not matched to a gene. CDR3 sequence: CASSQQTGTGAAYEQYF. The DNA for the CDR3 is TGCGCCAGCAGCCAACAAACCGGGACAGGGGCGGCATACGAGCAGTACTTC.

CDR3 in amino acids: CATRGWDQPQHF. CDR3 nucleotides: TGTGCCACCCGGGGTTGGGATCAGCCCCAGCATTTT. V gene TRBV19 combines with J gene TRBJ1-5; D unclear. Germline V gene lookup returns CDR1 LNHDA and CDR2 SQIVND (reference sequence). The ends were cut back, 10 bases at V and 5 bases at J, with 12 bases in the middle. This CDR3 is built from 12 residues. The variable domain in full, with the rest retrieved from reference TRBV19 and TRBJ1-5, is DGGITQSPKYLFRKEGQNVTLSCEQNLNHDAMYWYRQDPGQGLRLIYYSQIVNDFQKGDIAEGYSVSREKKESFPLTVTSAQKNPTAFYLCATRGWDQPQHFGDGTRLSIL.

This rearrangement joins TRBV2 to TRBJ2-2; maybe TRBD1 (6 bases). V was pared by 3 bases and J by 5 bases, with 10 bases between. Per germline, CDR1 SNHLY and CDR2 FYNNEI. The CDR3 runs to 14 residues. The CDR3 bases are TGTGCCAGCAGTGAGGGCAGGGGAACCGGGGAGCTGTTTTTT. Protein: CASSEGRGTGELFF.

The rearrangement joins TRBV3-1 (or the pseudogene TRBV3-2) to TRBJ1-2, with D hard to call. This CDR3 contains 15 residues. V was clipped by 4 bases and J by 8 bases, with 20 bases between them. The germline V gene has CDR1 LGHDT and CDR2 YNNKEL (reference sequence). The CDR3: CASSPTTTATEGYTF. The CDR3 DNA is TGTGCCAGCAGCCCAACAACGACGGCGACGGAGGGCTACACCTTC.